This TCR beta chain derives from a study of beta chain features in type 1 diabetes. Cells sorted by CD45RO/CCR7/CD25/CD127/CD95/CD27 comprised CD4+ naive, central memory, regulatory and stem cell-like memory cells. Expressed TCRB transcripts were sequenced, since all the RNA that had been isolated was reverse transcribed. Some clones are missing from TCRdb's copy, which holds only in-frame ones; the method was immunoSEQ multiplex PCR. The sample records around 450,000 clones, about an eighth being singletons. The V gene's germline CDR1 is SGHNT and CDR2 YYREEE (reference sequence). V was clipped by 0 bases and J by 1 base, with 16 bases between them. CDR3 length equals 18 residues.

The sequencing input was naive CD4+ T cells from blood. The source of this sequence is a young woman in good health. This sequence joins TRBV5-4 and TRBJ2-2, with D perhaps TRBD2 (5 bases). The CDR3 DNA reads as TGTGCCAGCAGCTTGGGGGCTGGAGCGGCACTGAACACCGGGGAGCTGTTTTTT. This sequence encodes CASSLGAGAALNTGELFF.